These 2 T cell receptor beta chains came from one sample sequenced in a study of early T cells in non-severe SARS-CoV-2 infection. TCRdb re-derived calls from the 5' RACE reads in MiXCR, one entry per CDR3 protein. The table shows approximately 34,000 distinct CDR3 sequences, with roughly 7.9% occurring only once. The specimen comprised whole blood, sampled at baseline. The receptors shown here come from an adult who was a healthcare worker with PCR-confirmed SARS-CoV-2 infection or an uninfected control (not recorded which).

This clonotype was detected ten times or more. V usage is TRBV6-5 and J usage is TRBJ1-2, with D perhaps TRBD1 (6 bases). V was shortened by 6 bases and J by 4 bases, with 12 bases between the two germline ends. Germline values: CDR1 MNHEY, CDR2 SVGAGI. This CDR3 has 13 amino acids. The CDR3 loop reads CASRAGVAYGYTF. DNA of the CDR3: TGTGCCAGCAGGGCAGGGGTCGCCTATGGCTACACCTTC.

This clonotype was seen a handful of times. The J gene is TRBJ1-1, the V gene TRBV20-1; D may be TRBD1 (6 bases). The CDR3 has 14 amino acids. Germline V CDR1 and CDR2: DFQATT, SNEGSKA (reference sequence). Trimming took off 0 bases at V and 3 bases at J, with 11 bases between the two ends. The CDR3 region has the DNA TGCAGTGCTAGAGATAAGAGGGGGTACACTGAAGCTTTCTTT. Protein sequence: CSARDKRGYTEAFF.